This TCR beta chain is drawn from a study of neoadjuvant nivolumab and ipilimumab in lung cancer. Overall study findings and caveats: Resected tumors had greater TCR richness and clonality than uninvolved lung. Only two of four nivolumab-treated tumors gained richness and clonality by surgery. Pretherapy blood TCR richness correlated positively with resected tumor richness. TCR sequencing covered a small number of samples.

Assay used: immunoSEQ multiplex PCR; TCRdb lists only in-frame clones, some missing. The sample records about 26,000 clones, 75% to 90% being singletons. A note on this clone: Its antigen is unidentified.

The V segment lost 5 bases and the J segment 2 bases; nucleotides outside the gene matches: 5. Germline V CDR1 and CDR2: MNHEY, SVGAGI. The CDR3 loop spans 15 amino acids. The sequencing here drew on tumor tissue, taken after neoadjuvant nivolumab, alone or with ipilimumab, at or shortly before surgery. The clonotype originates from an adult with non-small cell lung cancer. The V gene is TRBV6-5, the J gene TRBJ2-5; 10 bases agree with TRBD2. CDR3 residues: CASSTGLAAQETQYF. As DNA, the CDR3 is TGTGCCAGCAGTACTGGACTAGCGGCACAAGAGACCCAGTACTTC.